The 9 T cell receptor beta chains below all came from one sample that was sequenced in a study of a mutant IDH1 vaccine in newly diagnosed glioma. Their antigens remain unidentified. Measured with immunoSEQ multiplex PCR; TCRdb has only the in-frame clones, and not every one. Among around 58,000 clones listed, over 70% were seen once. Documented time point: week 5, during vaccination. A 20-mer mutant IDH1 peptide at 300 ug was injected subcutaneously with topical imiquimod. The sequencing used PBMCs, collected from a glioma patient whose treatment included an IDH1 peptide vaccine. All receptors come from a man aged 25-45 years with glioma.

The chain is built from TRBV5-1 and TRBJ2-5; the match to TRBD2 covers 7 bases. This CDR3 is built from 16 residues. Germline V gene lookup returns CDR1 SGHRS and CDR2 YFSETQ. J lost 3 bases, V lost 3 bases, and 11 bases had no gene match. In DNA form, the CDR3 reads TGCGCCAGCAGCTCACAGACTAGCCTTAGGAAAGAGACCCAGTACTTC. This codes for CASSSQTSLRKETQYF.

This CDR3 is CASSLGAGGWTGNEQFF. DNA for the CDR3: TGTGCCAGCAGCTTAGGGGCGGGGGGATGGACCGGCAATGAGCAGTTCTTC. This chain links TRBV7-6 with TRBJ2-1; 8 nucleotides agree with TRBD2. CDR1 is SGHVS and CDR2 is FNYEAQ in the germline V gene. The CDR3 sequence is 17 residues long. With 1 base clipped from V and 6 bases from J, the junction kept 11 bases outside the gene matches.

J is TRBJ2-1 and V is TRBV7-2, with D perhaps matching TRBD1 or TRBD2 (5 bases each). Germline CDR1 and CDR2: SGHTA and FQGNSA. V was clipped by 3 bases and J by 7 bases, with 16 bases between them. The CDR3 totals 15 residues. The DNA of the CDR3 is TGTGCCAGCAGCTTCCGCATTAACTGGGGGAATGAGCAGTTCTTC. It translates to CASSFRINWGNEQFF.

The rearrangement links TRBV6-1 to TRBJ1-5; perhaps TRBD1 as D (6 bases). V dropped 0 bases and J dropped 2 bases, with 14 bases sitting between them. The germline CDR1 and CDR2 sequences are MNHNS and SASEGT. The length of the CDR3 is 17 residues. Here the CDR3 DNA reads TGTGCCAGCAGTGAAGCGGGAGGGGGGGGAGGCAATCAGCCCCAGCATTTT. Encoded protein: CASSEAGGGGGNQPQHF.

V is TRBV12-5 and J is TRBJ2-7, with 8 bases identical to TRBD2. The CDR3 consists of 13 residues. J was trimmed by 3 bases and V by 4 bases; bases with no gene match: 2. The germline V gene encodes CDR1 LGHNT and CDR2 FRNRAP. For the CDR3, the DNA is TGTGCTAGTGGTTCCGGGGGGGGCTACGAGCAGTACTTC. This translates into CASGSGGGYEQYF.

This chain uses TRBV25-1 with TRBJ1-2, with a tentative D call TRBD1 (5 bases). Germline CDR1 is MGHDK and CDR2 is SYGVNS. The germline V and J ends were trimmed by 2 bases and 1 base, with 8 bases remaining between them. The length of the CDR3 is 14 residues. CDR3 DNA: TGTGCCAGCAGTGAACAGGGAGGTAACTATGGCTACACCTTC. Translating it yields CASSEQGGNYGYTF.

V and J are TRBV9 and TRBJ2-3; D may be TRBD1 or TRBD2 (5 bases each). Germline V gene sequence: CDR1 SGDLS, CDR2 YYNGEE. This CDR3 is built from 16 residues. Trimming removed 4 bases at V and 0 bases at J, with 15 bases between. CDR3 nucleotides: TGTGCCAGCAGCCCGCGAGGGGCCGTTAGCACAGATACGCAGTATTTT. Its protein is CASSPRGAVSTDTQYF.

This chain uses TRBV5-4 with TRBJ2-5; 9 nucleotides match TRBD1. The CDR3 consists of 15 residues. Germline V lookup: CDR1 SGHNT, CDR2 YYREEE (reference sequence). V trimming: 3 bases; J trimming: 3 bases; junction bases outside the gene matches: 6. This chain's CDR3 is CASSSTGDREETQYF. The CDR3, as DNA: TGTGCCAGCAGCTCAACGGGGGACAGGGAAGAGACCCAGTACTTC.

This clone was found once. The V gene is TRBV5-1, the J gene TRBJ1-2; 11 positions match TRBD1. The J segment lost 5 bases and the V segment lost 3 bases, leaving 3 bases of the junction unmatched. Germline V lookup: CDR1 SGHRS, CDR2 YFSETQ. The CDR3 is 14 residues long. CDR3 loop: CASSWTGGEYGYTF. The CDR3 DNA sequence: TGCGCCAGCAGCTGGACAGGGGGCGAATATGGCTACACCTTC.